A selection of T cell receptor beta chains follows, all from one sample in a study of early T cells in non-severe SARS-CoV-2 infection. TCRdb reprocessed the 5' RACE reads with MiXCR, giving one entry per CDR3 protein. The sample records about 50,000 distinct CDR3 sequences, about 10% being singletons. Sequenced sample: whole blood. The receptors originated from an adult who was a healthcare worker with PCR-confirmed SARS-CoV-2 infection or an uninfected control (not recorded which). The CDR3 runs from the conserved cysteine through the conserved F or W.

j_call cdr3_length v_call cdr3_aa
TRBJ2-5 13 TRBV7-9 CASSGTGVGTQYF
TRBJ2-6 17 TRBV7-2 CARAAITGTNIANVLTF
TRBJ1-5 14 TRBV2 CASTRDRGNQPQHF
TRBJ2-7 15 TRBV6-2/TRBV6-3 CASRAGRERYYEQYF
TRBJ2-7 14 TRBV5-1 CASRLGTPSYEQYF
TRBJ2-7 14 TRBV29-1 CSVVPGGISYEQYF
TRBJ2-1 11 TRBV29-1 CSVATGDEQFF
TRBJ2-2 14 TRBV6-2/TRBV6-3 CASSRDYHTGELFF
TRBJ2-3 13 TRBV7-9 CASSSTGADTQYF
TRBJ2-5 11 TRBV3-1 CATSEQETQYF
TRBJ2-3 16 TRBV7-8 CASSLARASGSDTQYF
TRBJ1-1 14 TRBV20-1 CSARRGGPNTEAFF
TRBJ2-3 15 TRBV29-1 CSVEKSGASTDTQYF
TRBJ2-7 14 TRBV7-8 CASSLELAGDEQYF
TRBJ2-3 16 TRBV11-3 CASSPRAGGDTDTQYF
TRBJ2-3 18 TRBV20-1 CSASEASGRARGADTQYF
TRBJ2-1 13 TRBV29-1 CSVESGNYNEQFF
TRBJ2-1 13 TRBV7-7 CASSLAGSNEQFF
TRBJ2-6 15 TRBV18 CASSPQISGANVLTF
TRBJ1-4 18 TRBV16 CASSQSIGIGTVSEKLFF
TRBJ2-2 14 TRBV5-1 CASSGQGRTGELFF
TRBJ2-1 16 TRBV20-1 CSASSAEGSSYNEQFF
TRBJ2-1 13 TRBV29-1 CSDGGLAGNEQFF
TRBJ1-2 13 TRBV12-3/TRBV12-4 CASRRSGGYGYTF
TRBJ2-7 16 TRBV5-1 CASSLEASGGSYEQYF
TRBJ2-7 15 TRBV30 CAWSAAGGRSYEQYF
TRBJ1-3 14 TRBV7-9 CASSASLSGNTIYF
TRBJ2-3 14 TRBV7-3 CASSLSGVLDTQYF
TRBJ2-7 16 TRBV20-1 CSARGGTSGSSYEQYF
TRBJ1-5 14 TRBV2 CASHGVGGSQPQHF
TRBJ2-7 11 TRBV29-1 CSVLVSYEQYF
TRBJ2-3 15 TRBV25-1 CASSEGTHSTDTQYF
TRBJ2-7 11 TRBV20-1 CSAREAYEQYF
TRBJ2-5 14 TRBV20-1 CSGKRSGGQETQYF
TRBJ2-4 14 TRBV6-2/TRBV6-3 CASSGQVAKNIQYF
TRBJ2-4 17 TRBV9 CASSVGGGQGLWNIQYF
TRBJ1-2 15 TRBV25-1 CASSEFVEGNYGYTF
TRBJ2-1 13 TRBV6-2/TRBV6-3 CASSYLVNNEQFF
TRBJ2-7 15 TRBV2 CASTSSGELKPEQYF
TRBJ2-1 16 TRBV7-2 CASSLAGTSPLNEQFF
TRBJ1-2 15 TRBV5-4 CASSLGGPSGYGYTF
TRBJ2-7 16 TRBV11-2 CASSLVAAGDPYEQYF
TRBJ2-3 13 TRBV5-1 CASSSKPRDTQYF
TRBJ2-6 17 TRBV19 CATSPFSRYSGANVLTF
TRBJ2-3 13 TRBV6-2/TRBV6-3 CASTAGEVDTQYF
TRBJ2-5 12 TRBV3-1 CASSQVQVAQYF
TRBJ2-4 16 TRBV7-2 CASSLDGAEAKNIQYF
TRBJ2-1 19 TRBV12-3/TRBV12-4 CASRPTGGGRRVFYNEQFF
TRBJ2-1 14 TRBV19 CASSNTGDYNEQFF
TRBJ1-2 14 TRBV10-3 CAISSATQAYGYTF
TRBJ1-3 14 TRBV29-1 CSVEGGNSGNTIYF
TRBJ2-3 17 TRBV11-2 CASSSFPWTSGTDTQYF
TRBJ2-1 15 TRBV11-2 CASTSTSGRINEQFF
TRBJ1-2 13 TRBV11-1 CASSQTGDYGYTF
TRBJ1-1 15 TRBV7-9 CASSLAGPSQGALRF
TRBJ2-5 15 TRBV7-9 CASSLGAGVQETQYF
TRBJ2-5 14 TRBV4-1 CASTKDGLATTQYF
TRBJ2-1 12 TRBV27 CASSSIGSEQFF
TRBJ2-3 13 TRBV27 CASSLRRRDTQYF